What follows are 21 T cell receptor beta chains derived from one specimen sequenced in a study of graft-versus-host responses after intestinal transplantation. This table comes from immunoSEQ multiplex PCR, and its TCRdb copy is limited to in-frame clones, with some not included. The repertoire has 90,000 to 150,000 clones, over 80% of them found once; the top ten carry around 0.12%. What these receptors recognize is not known. This sample comprised unstimulated CD4+ T cells sorted from spleen or lymph node cells, obtained before intestinal transplant. These TCRs come from a human donor who received an intestinal transplant.

This clone has only one observation. At one of its ends the junction is not consistent with the germline gene, which may arise from a read error. This sequence joins TRBV7-9 and TRBJ1-2, with unresolved D. Germline assignment: CDR1 SEHNR and CDR2 FQNEAQ (reference sequence). The CDR3 has 11 residues. The CDR3 DNA is TGTGCCAGCAGCGCCTCTTTGGACTTAATCTTC. Protein: CASSASLDLIF.

The J gene is TRBJ2-1, the V gene TRBV12-5; no reliable D call. The germline V and J ends were trimmed by 5 bases and 5 bases, with 7 bases remaining between them. The CDR3 contains 12 residues. From germline, CDR1 is LGHNT and CDR2 FRNRAP. The DNA of the CDR3 is TGTGCTAGTGGTACGACTGACAATGAGCAGTTCTTC. Encoded protein: CASGTTDNEQFF.

The chain uses TRBV7-9 and TRBJ2-3; D is possibly TRBD1 (6 bases). There are 15 residues in the CDR3. The germline gives CDR1 SEHNR, CDR2 FQNEAQ (reference sequence). V was cut by 4 bases and J by 2 bases, with 13 bases left in between. The CDR3 nucleotides read TGTGCCAGCAGCTACCTACAGGGTTACACAGATACGCAGTATTTT. It encodes CASSYLQGYTDTQYF.

The V gene is TRBV20-1, the J gene TRBJ2-5; possible D gene TRBD1, 5 bases. The CDR3 sequence is 10 residues long. The V and J ends lost 7 bases and 4 bases respectively, with 7 bases between them. From germline, CDR1 is DFQATT and CDR2 SNEGSKA (reference sequence). The CDR3 bases are TGCAGTGTGGGGCGAGAGACCCAGTACTTC. Translation: CSVGRETQYF.

The gene calls are TRBV7-3 and TRBJ2-2; no definite D call. V dropped 5 bases and J dropped 1 base, with 14 bases sitting between them. This CDR3 has 16 residues. Per germline, CDR1 SGHTA and CDR2 FQGTGA. The chain's CDR3 is CASSPSRSWNTGELFF. CDR3 bases: TGTGCCAGCAGCCCCAGCCGTTCTTGGAACACCGGGGAGCTGTTTTTT.

This chain uses TRBV29-1 with TRBJ1-1, with D uncertain. This CDR3 comprises 12 residues. Per germline, CDR1 SQVTM and CDR2 ANQGSEA. V was pared by 8 bases and J by 1 base, with 11 bases between. The CDR3 DNA is TGCAGCACGAGAAGGGAGAACACTGAAGCTTTCTTT. Translating gives CSTRRENTEAFF.

The chain carries TRBV7-2 and TRBJ2-7; D gene ambiguous. The ends were cut back, 3 bases at V and 5 bases at J, with 14 bases in the middle. CDR3 length equals 14 residues. The germline V gene has CDR1 SGHTA and CDR2 FQGNSA. This CDR3 is CASSFYRATNEQYF. The CDR3 DNA reads TGTGCCAGCAGCTTTTACCGGGCCACGAACGAGCAGTACTTC.

This chain joins TRBV7-2 and TRBJ2-1; D unclear. Trimming cost V 1 base and J 4 bases, with 14 bases left between them. CDR1 and CDR2 from the germline V gene are SGHTA and FQGNSA. CDR3 size: 16 residues. The CDR3: CASSLVAWMTYNEQFF. DNA for the CDR3: TGTGCCAGCAGCTTAGTGGCCTGGATGACATACAATGAGCAGTTCTTC. Together with reference TRBV7-2 and TRBJ2-1, the CDR3 gives the full variable domain: GAGVSQSPSNKVTEKGKDVELRCDPISGHTALYWYRQSLGQGLEFLIYFQGNSAPDKSGLPSDRFSAERTGGSVSTLTIQRTQQEDSAVYLCASSLVAWMTYNEQFFGPGTRLTVL.

This rearrangement joins TRBV5-1 to TRBJ1-1, with D perhaps TRBD1 (5 bases). Germline CDR1 SGHRS, CDR2 YFSETQ. V was trimmed by 4 bases and J by 1 base, leaving 11 bases between them. This CDR3 is built from 14 residues. The CDR3 loop is CASSKGHGNTEAFF. The CDR3 DNA reads as TGCGCCAGCAGCAAAGGACACGGGAACACTGAAGCTTTCTTT.

CDR3: CASSFWSGPYEQYF. The CDR3 nucleotides read TGTGCCAGCAGTTTTTGGTCAGGACCCTACGAGCAGTACTTC. V and J are TRBV28 and TRBJ2-7; D unresolved. This CDR3 spans 14 amino acids. Germline CDR1 reads MDHEN; CDR2 reads SYDVKM. V shed 3 bases and J shed 2 bases, with 11 bases lying between them.

This chain's CDR3 is CASSRTSEGYGYTF. The DNA of the CDR3 is TGTGCCAGCTCACGAACTTCCGAGGGCTATGGCTACACCTTC. The chain carries TRBV6-4 and TRBJ1-2; D remains ambiguous. The CDR3 runs to 14 residues. With 8 bases removed from V and 4 bases from J, the gap between germline ends came to 17 bases. Per the germline V gene, CDR1 is MRHNA and CDR2 is SNTAGT.

The chain recombines TRBV7-8 with TRBJ2-7; 13 nucleotides line up with TRBD2. V shed 2 bases and J 3 bases; nucleotides not matched to a gene: 1. The CDR3 contains 15 residues. CDR1 is SGHVS, CDR2 FQNEAQ, per germline. For the CDR3, the DNA is TGTGCCAGCAGCTTATGGACTAGCGGGAGCTACGAGCAGTACTTC. Translated: CASSLWTSGSYEQYF.

The chain combines TRBV7-9 with TRBJ2-4, with D possibly TRBD1 on 5 matching bases. Per germline, CDR1 SEHNR and CDR2 FQNEAQ (reference sequence). V lost 2 bases to trimming and J lost 6 bases, with 8 bases between them. This CDR3 comprises 13 residues. CDR3 nucleotides: TGTGCCAGCAGCTTACCTCAGGGAAACATTCAGTACTTC. This encodes CASSLPQGNIQYF.

The chain employs TRBV5-1 and TRBJ1-4; D is uncertain. Trimming pared 6 bases from V and 7 bases from J, leaving 13 bases between. This CDR3 is 13 amino acids long. Germline V CDR1 and CDR2: SGHRS, YFSETQ. CDR3 bases: TGCGCCAGCAAATACCTAGGGAGTGAAAAACTGTTTTTT. Its protein product is CASKYLGSEKLFF.

The chain has TRBV18 and TRBJ1-1, with unresolved D. Germline assignment: CDR1 KGHSH and CDR2 LQKENI. The V end was cut by 5 bases, the J end by 0 bases, with 19 bases between. This CDR3 contains 17 residues. CDR3 sequence reads: CASSELNSRPMNTEAFF. In nucleotides, the CDR3 is TGTGCCAGCTCAGAACTAAATAGCCGACCAATGAACACTGAAGCTTTCTTT.

Only a few counts were recorded for this clone. The chain recombines TRBV29-1 with TRBJ1-4; no firm D call. The germline V gene has CDR1 SQVTM and CDR2 ANQGSEA. This CDR3 is built from 13 residues. Trimming took 4 bases from V and 7 from J, leaving 13 bases between them. The CDR3 nucleotides read TGCAGCGTTGCGGCGGCGTTGAGTGAAAAACTGTTTTTT. Translation gives CSVAAALSEKLFF.

This clone was observed a few times. The chain couples TRBV5-1 to TRBJ1-2; D is undetermined. CDR1 and CDR2 from the germline V gene are SGHRS and YFSETQ. The CDR3 is 16 amino acids. Trimming removed 2 bases from V and 5 bases from J, with 19 bases in between. The CDR3 loop reads CASSLFSVGALYGYTF. In DNA form, the CDR3 reads TGCGCCAGCAGCTTATTCTCCGTTGGTGCTCTATATGGCTACACCTTC.

The rearrangement links TRBV6-5 to TRBJ2-3; D gene unclear. The ends were cut back, 0 bases at V and 6 bases at J, with 13 bases in the middle. The CDR3 has 15 amino acids. In germline, CDR1 is MNHEY, CDR2 SVGAGI. CDR3: CASSYSGDLGDTQYF. For the CDR3, the DNA is TGTGCCAGCAGTTACTCGGGCGACCTGGGGGATACGCAGTATTTT.

The chain couples TRBV7-2 to TRBJ1-2; TRBD1 matches 7 bases. Germline V gene sequence: CDR1 SGHTA, CDR2 FQGNSA. The CDR3 contains 14 residues. The junction had 5 bases not matched to a gene; V was cut back by 5 bases and J by 2 bases. The CDR3 DNA reads TGTGCCAGCAGCAAAACAGGGGCGAACTATGGCTACACCTTC. Translating it yields CASSKTGANYGYTF.

This clone was seen only a few times. The CDR3 protein is CASSTDNQQPQHF. CDR3 in DNA: TGTGCCAGTAGTACCGACAACCAGCAGCCCCAGCATTTT. The gene calls are TRBV19 and TRBJ1-5; D is unresolved. The germline CDR1 and CDR2 sequences are LNHDA and SQIVND (reference sequence). CDR3 length: 13 residues. Trimming removed 4 bases from V and 7 bases from J, with 11 bases in between.

This chain connects TRBV5-1 to TRBJ2-1; perhaps D is TRBD1 or TRBD2 (5 bases each). V dropped 4 bases and J dropped 10 bases, with 15 bases sitting between them. Germline V gene data show CDR1 as SGHRS and CDR2 as YFSETQ. This CDR3 is built from 13 residues. The CDR3 DNA reads TGCGCCAGCAGCCCCGGGGACGTAGGGGAGCAGTTCTTC. This codes for CASSPGDVGEQFF.